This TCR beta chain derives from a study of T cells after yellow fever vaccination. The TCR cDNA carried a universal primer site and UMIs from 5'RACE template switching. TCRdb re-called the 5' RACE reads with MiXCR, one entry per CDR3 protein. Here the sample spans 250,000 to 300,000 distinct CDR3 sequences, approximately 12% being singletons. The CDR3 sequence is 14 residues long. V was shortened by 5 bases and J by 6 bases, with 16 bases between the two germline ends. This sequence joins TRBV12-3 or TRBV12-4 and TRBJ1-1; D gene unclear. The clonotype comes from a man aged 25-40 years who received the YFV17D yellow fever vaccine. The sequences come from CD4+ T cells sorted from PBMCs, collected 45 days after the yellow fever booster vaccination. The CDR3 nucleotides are TGTGCCAGCAGTACCCGTTCCCGAGGAGCTGAAGCTTTCTTT. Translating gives CASSTRSRGAEAFF.